This T cell receptor beta chain was captured by sequencing in a study of blood T cell repertoires in COVID-19 (TCRdb year 2020). Notes on the research overall: Samples covering the acute and convalescent phases of COVID-19 were provided by collaborators in the United States, Italy and Spain. The material from the prospective study consisted of cDNA or gDNA derived from T cells, B-cell-depleted T cells, or PBMCs. The dataset comprised deeply sampled blood TCRbeta repertoires from subjects exposed to, actively infected with, or recovered from COVID-19. The repertoires were made available in a free public database intended to serve as a resource for research on the immune response to SARS-CoV-2. Samples were obtained from the ongoing ImmuneRACE study (first 160 participants) and from some 1,200 subjects provided by 6 global collaborators. Nearly every sample came with metadata listing a de-identified subject ID, COVID-19 status, age in years and sex. HLA class I and class II types, where available, came from metadata supplied by the sample provider rather than from assay-based typing. What the research found in general, with its limitations: The quantity of clinical and demographic metadata differed by source and by participant and was supplied without curation.

As for this clone: What antigen it recognizes has not been identified. Base qualities are missing; no much larger clone stands one base away.

TCRbeta CDR3 regions were amplified from genomic DNA by means of the immunoSEQ Assay, a bias-controlled multiplex PCR. The paper's data handling went like this. Nucleated cell counts per sample were estimated from amplification of reference gene primers within the assay. Sequence reads were collapsed and filtered to measure the absolute abundance of every unique TCRbeta CDR3 rearrangement. Productive Simpson clonality was computed per sample as the square root of Simpson's diversity index over productive rearrangements. Held by TCRdb, this immuneACCESS table contains in-frame sequences only and omits some clones. Under half of the omission traces to an unresolved V gene where checked; the cause of the rest is unknown. V, J and clone size are those of that table, while D and trimming were read from the DNA. In this sample the table shows 68,000 or so clones, around three quarters of which occur a single time. Over 30% of the sample is in the top ten clones.

Collaborating institutions collected whole blood in K2EDTA tubes following their own protocols. For TCRbeta analysis, collaborators shipped samples in one of three forms: frozen whole blood, isolated PBMCs, or DNA extracted from either of those sample types. V drops 6 bases and J drops 6 bases, leaving 6 bases in between. Taken from cysteine to phenylalanine, the CDR3 has 12 residues. Only the CDR3 part of the read is kept: 36 bases, read in frame from the first base. Sequenced input: peripheral blood. This TCR derives from a human donor in a cohort sampled during active COVID-19. Rearrangement joined TRBV12-3 or TRBV12-4 to TRBJ1-6; there is no confident call for the D gene. CDR3 loop: CASRRTNSPLHF. The nucleotide sequence reads as follows: TGTGCCAGCAGGCGAACTAATTCACCCCTCCACTTT.